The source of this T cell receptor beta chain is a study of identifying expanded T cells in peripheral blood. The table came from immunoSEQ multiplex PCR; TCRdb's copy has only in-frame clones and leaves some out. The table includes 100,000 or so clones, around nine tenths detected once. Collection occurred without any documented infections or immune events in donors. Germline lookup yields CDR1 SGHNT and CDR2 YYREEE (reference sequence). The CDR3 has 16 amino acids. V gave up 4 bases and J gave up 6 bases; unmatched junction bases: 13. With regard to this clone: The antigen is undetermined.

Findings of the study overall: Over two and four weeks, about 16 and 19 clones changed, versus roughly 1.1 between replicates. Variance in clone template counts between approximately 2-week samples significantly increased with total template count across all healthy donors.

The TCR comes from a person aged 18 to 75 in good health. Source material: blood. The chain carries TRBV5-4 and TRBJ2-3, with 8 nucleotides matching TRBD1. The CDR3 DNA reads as TGTGCCAGCAGCCTACCGGGACAGGCGTCCTCTGATACGCAGTATTTT. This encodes CASSLPGQASSDTQYF.